This TCR beta chain was sequenced in a study of shared clonotypes between healthy human individuals. Method: immunoSEQ multiplex PCR; TCRdb's copy keeps in-frame clones and lacks some. The table shows about 580,000 clones, with 95% to 98% occurring only once. Naive CD8 cells were CD45RO-negative, positively selected for CCR7, excluding terminally differentiated effector memory CD45RA+ cells. The CDR3 is 11 amino acids. CDR1 SGHDN and CDR2 FVKESK come from the germline V gene. V shed 8 bases and J shed 2 bases, with 6 bases lying between them. The specimen sequenced was naive CD8+ T cells sorted from blood. This chain uses TRBV14 with TRBJ2-5; D possibly corresponds to TRBD2 (5 bases). This receptor was taken from a man aged 25 to 40 in good health. Written as DNA, the CDR3 is TGTGCCAGCGGGAGTCAAGAGACCCAGTACTTC. Translating it yields CASGSQETQYF.